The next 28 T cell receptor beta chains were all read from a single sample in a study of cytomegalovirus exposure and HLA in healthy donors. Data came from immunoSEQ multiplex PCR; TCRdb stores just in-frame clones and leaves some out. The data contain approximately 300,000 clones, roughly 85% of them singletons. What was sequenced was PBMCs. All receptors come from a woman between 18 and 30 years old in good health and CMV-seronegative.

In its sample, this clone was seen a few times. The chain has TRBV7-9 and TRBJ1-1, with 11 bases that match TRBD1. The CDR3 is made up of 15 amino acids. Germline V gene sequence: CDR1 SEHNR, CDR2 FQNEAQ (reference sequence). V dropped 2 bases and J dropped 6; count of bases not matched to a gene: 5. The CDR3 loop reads CASSLLPGQGAEAFF. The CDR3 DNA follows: TGTGCCAGCAGCTTACTGCCGGGACAGGGGGCTGAAGCTTTCTTT.

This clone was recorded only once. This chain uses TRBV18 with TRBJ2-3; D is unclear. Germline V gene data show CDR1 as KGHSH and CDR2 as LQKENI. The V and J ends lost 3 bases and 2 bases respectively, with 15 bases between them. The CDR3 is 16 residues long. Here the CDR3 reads CASSPSEASITDTQYF. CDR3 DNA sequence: TGTGCCAGCTCACCCTCCGAGGCTTCTATCACAGATACGCAGTATTTT.

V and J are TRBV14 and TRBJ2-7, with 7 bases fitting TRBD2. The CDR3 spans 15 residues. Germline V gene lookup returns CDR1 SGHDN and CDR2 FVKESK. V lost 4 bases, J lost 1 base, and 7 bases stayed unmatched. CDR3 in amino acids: CASSLGGSKSYEQYF. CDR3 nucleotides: TGTGCCAGCAGCCTGGGGGGGAGTAAATCCTACGAGCAGTACTTC.

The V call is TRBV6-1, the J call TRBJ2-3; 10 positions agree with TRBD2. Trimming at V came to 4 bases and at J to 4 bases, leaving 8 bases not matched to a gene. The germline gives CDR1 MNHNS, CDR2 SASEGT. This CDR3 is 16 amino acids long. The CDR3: CASSVQLAGISDTQYF. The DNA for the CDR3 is TGTGCCAGCAGTGTGCAACTAGCGGGAATTTCAGATACGCAGTATTTT.

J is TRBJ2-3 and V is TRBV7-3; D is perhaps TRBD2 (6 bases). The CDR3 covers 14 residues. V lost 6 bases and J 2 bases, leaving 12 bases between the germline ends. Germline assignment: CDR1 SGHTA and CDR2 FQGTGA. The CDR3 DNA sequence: TGTGCCAGCAGGGACCGGGACTTCACAGATACGCAGTATTTT. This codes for CASRDRDFTDTQYF. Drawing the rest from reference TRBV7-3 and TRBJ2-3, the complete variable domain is GAGVSQTPSNKVTEKGKYVELRCDPISGHTALYWYRQSLGQGPEFLIYFQGTGAADDSGLPNDRFFAVRPEGSVSTLKIQRTERGDSAVYLCASRDRDFTDTQYFGPGTRLTVL.

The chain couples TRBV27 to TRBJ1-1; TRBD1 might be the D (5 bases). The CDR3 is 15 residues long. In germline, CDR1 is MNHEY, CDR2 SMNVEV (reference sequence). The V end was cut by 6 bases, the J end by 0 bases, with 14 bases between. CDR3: CASRAGISMNTEAFF. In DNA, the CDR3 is TGTGCCAGCAGAGCAGGGATCTCCATGAACACTGAAGCTTTCTTT.

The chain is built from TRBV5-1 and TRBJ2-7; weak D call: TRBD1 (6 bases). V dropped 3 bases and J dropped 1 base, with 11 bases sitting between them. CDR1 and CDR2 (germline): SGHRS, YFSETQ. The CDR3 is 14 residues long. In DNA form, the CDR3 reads TGCGCCAGCAGCTACCGGGACAATTCCTACGAGCAGTACTTC. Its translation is CASSYRDNSYEQYF.

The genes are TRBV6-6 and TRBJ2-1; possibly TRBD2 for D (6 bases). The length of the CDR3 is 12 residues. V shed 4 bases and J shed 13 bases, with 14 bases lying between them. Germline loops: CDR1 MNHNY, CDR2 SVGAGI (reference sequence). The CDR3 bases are TGTGCCAGCAGTTCCCCGGAGGGTCTACAGTTCTTC. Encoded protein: CASSSPEGLQFF.

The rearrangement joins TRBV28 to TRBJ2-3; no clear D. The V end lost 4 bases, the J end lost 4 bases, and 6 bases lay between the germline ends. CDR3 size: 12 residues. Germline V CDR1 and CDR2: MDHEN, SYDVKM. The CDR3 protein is CASSSRSDTQYF. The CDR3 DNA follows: TGTGCCAGCAGTTCCCGGTCAGATACGCAGTATTTT.

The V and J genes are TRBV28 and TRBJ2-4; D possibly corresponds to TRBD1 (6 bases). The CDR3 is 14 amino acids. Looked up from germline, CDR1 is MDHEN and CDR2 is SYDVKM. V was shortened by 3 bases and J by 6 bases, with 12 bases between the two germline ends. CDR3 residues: CASSLNREPNIQYF. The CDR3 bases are TGTGCCAGCAGTTTGAACAGGGAGCCAAACATTCAGTACTTC.

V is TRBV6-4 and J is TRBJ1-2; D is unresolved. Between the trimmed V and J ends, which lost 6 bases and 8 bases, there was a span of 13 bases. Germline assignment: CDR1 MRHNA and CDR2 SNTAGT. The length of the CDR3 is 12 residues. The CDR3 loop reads CASRHGVWGYTF. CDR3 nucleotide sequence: TGTGCCAGCAGGCACGGGGTGTGGGGCTACACCTTC.

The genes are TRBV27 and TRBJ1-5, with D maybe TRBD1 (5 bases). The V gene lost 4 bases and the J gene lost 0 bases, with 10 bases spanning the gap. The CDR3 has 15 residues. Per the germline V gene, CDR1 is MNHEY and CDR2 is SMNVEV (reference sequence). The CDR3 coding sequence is TGTGCCAGCAGTTCCTACAGGAATAGCAATCAGCCCCAGCATTTT. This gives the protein CASSSYRNSNQPQHF.

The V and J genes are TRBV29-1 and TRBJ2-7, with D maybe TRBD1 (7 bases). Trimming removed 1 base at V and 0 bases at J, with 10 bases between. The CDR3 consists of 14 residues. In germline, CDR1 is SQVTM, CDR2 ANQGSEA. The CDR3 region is CSVEAGDSSYEQYF. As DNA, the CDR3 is TGCAGCGTTGAAGCGGGGGACAGCTCCTACGAGCAGTACTTC.

The CDR3 reads CATSRPSSGSYNEQFF. The CDR3 bases are TGTGCCACCAGCAGACCCTCGAGCGGTTCCTACAATGAGCAGTTCTTC. The gene calls are TRBV15 and TRBJ2-1; possibly TRBD2 for D (5 bases). V lost 2 bases and J lost 1, with 12 bases in between. The CDR3 is 16 residues long. Germline lookup yields CDR1 LNHNV and CDR2 YYDKDF (reference sequence).

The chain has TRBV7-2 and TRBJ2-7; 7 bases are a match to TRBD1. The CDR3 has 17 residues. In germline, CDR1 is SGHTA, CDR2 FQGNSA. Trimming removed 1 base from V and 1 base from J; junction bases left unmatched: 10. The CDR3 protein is CASSLVPGTATSYEQYF. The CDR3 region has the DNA TGTGCCAGCAGCTTAGTTCCCGGGACAGCAACTTCCTACGAGCAGTACTTC.

CDR3 coding DNA: TGTGCCAGCTCCGCTGGGGACAGCTATGGCTACACCTTC. Translating gives CASSAGDSYGYTF. The chain uses TRBV18 and TRBJ1-2, with 7 nucleotides matching TRBD1. The CDR3 spans 13 residues. The V gene's germline CDR1 is KGHSH and CDR2 LQKENI. Trimming took 6 bases from V and 4 from J; bases not matched to a gene: 5.

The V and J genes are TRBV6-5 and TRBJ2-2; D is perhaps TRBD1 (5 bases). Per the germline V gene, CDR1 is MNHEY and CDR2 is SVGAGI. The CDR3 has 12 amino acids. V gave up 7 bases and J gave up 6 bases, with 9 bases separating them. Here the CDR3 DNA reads TGTGCCAGCACACCAGGGTCCGGGGAGCTGTTTTTT. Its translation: CASTPGSGELFF.

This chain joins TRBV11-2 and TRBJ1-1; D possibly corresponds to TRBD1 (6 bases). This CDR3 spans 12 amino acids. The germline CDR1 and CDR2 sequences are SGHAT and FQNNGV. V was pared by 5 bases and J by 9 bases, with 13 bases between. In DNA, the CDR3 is TGTGCCAGCAGCCTTGGACAGAGAAAAGCTTTCTTT. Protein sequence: CASSLGQRKAFF.

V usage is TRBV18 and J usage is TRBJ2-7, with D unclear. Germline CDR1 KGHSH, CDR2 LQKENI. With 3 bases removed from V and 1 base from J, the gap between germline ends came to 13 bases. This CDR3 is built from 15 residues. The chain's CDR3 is CASSPGSSSSYEQYF. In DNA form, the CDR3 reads TGTGCCAGCTCACCCGGGTCCTCCTCATCCTACGAGCAGTACTTC.

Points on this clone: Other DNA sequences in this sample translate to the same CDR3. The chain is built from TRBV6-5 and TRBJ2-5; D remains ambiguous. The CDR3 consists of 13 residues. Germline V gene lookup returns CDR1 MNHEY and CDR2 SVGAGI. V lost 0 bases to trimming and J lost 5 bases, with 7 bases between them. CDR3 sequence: CASSYSPGETQYF. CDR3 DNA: TGTGCCAGCAGTTACTCGCCCGGGGAGACCCAGTACTTC.

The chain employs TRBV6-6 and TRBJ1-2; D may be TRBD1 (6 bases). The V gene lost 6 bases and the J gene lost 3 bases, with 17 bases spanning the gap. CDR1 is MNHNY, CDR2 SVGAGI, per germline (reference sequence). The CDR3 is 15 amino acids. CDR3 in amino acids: CASSRSGVSDYGYTF. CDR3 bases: TGTGCCAGCAGCAGGTCAGGGGTCTCCGACTATGGCTACACCTTC.

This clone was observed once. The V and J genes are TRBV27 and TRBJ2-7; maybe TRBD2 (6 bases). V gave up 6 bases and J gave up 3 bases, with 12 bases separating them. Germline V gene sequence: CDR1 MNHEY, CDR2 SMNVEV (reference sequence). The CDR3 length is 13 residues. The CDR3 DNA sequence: TGTGCCAGCAGGGAAGGGGAGGTCTACGAGCAGTACTTC. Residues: CASREGEVYEQYF.

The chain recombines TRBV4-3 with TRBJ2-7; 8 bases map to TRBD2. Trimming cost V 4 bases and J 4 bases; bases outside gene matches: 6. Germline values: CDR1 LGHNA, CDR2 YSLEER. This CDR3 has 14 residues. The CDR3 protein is CASSPATSVYEQYF. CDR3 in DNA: TGCGCCAGCAGCCCAGCGACTAGCGTTTACGAGCAGTACTTC.

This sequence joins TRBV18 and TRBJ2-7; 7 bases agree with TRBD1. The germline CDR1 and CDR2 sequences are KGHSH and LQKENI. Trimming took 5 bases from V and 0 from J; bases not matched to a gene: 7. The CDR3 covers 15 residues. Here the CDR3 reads CASSAAGTASYEQYF. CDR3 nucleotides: TGTGCCAGCTCAGCTGCCGGGACAGCCTCCTACGAGCAGTACTTC.

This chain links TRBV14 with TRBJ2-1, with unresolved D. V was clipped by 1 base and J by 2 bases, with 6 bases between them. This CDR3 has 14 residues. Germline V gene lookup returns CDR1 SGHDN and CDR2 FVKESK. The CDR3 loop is CASSQAFAYNEQFF. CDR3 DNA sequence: TGTGCCAGCAGCCAAGCGTTCGCCTACAATGAGCAGTTCTTC.

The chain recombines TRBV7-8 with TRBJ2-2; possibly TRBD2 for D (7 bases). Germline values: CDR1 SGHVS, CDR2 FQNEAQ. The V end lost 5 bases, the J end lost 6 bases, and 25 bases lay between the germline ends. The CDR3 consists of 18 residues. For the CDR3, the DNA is TGTGCCAGCAGCCTCGCTCTGGGGGGGGCCGTCAACCCCGGGGAGCTGTTTTTT. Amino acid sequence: CASSLALGGAVNPGELFF.

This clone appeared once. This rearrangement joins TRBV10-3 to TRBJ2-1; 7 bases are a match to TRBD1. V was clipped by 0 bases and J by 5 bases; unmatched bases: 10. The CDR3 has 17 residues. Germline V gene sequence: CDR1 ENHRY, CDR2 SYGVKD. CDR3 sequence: CAISESGGLDANNEQFF. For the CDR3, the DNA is TGTGCCATCAGTGAGTCAGGGGGCCTTGACGCAAACAATGAGCAGTTCTTC.

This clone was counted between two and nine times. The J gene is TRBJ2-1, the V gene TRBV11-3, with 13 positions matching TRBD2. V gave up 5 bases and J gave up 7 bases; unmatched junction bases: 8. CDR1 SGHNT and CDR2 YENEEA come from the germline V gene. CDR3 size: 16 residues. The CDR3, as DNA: TGTGCCAGCAGCCACCGGACTAGCGGGAGTTGGAATGAGCAGTTCTTC. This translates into CASSHRTSGSWNEQFF.